Following are 21 T cell receptor beta chains from one sample sequenced in a study of lymphopenia after photon versus proton radiotherapy (dated by TCRdb to between 2017 and 2020). Receptors were amplified or captured by the immunoSEQ multiplex PCR assay. TCRdb stores this immuneACCESS table with in-frame sequences only. Part of the clones is absent; in the studies checked, under half of the shortfall reflects unresolved V genes, and no reason is known for the rest. The sample includes tens of thousands of clones, with 70% to 90% observed a single time. The top ten constitute less than 2.5% of the sample. The sequencing used peripheral blood, collected from a patient treated with photon-based radiotherapy. Receptors originate from a man aged 40-50 years with gastric cancer.

The chain uses TRBV5-4 and TRBJ2-5, with D perhaps matching TRBD1 (6 bases). Germline V gives CDR1 SGHNT, CDR2 YYREEE (reference sequence). The CDR3 runs 13 residues. V was trimmed by 4 bases and J by 5 bases, leaving 12 bases between them. CDR3 sequence (DNA): TGTGCCAGCAGCGTACAGGGCTGGGAGACCCAGTACTTC. It is translated as CASSVQGWETQYF.

J is TRBJ1-1 and V is TRBV11-2; 7 bases align to TRBD1. The CDR3 contains 15 residues. V shed 5 bases and J 0 bases; nucleotides not matched to a gene: 6. CDR1 is SGHAT and CDR2 is FQNNGV in the germline V gene. The CDR3 loop is CASSTLQGMNTEAFF. Written as DNA, the CDR3 is TGTGCCAGCAGCACCCTACAGGGGATGAACACTGAAGCTTTCTTT.

This clone was seen only once. The CDR3 sequence: CASSYEGAGNTIYF. The CDR3 region has the DNA TGTGCCAGCAGTTACGAAGGAGCTGGAAACACCATATATTTT. The V call is TRBV6-5, the J call TRBJ1-3; D unclear. Germline values: CDR1 MNHEY, CDR2 SVGAGI. The V end was cut by 2 bases, the J end by 2 bases, with 7 bases between. The CDR3 is made up of 14 amino acids.

A note on this clone: Because the CDR3's place on the DNA is in doubt, the DNA is left out and the CDR3 is given as listed by TCRdb. V is TRBV30 and J is TRBJ1-1; no check of the table's D call, TRBD1, against the DNA was made. Germline V gene lookup returns CDR1 GTSNPN and CDR2 SVGIG (reference sequence). 10 amino acids form the CDR3, both terminal residues included. CDR3 protein: CAWGRGNVFF.

This clone has a single count. The chain uses TRBV2 and TRBJ1-4; no firm D call. CDR1 and CDR2 (germline): SNHLY, FYNNEI. V lost 2 bases, J lost 8 bases, and 9 bases lay in between. The CDR3 covers 13 residues. The CDR3 protein is CASSERLREKLFF. The CDR3 nucleotides read TGTGCCAGCAGTGAACGGCTCCGAGAAAAACTGTTTTTT.

V gene TRBV6-5 combines with J gene TRBJ1-2; D is possibly TRBD1 (5 bases). The CDR3 sequence is 15 residues long. Trimming shortened V by 6 bases and J by 3 bases, and 17 bases separated the two germline ends. Germline CDR1 is MNHEY and CDR2 is SVGAGI. The CDR3 sequence is CASSPRVLGDYGYTF. DNA of the CDR3: TGTGCCAGCAGCCCCCGCGTCTTAGGGGACTATGGCTACACCTTC.

The V gene is TRBV7-2, the J gene TRBJ1-1, with a weak D call TRBD1 (5 bases). CDR1 is SGHTA, CDR2 FQGNSA, per germline. The V end was cut by 6 bases, the J end by 3 bases, with 14 bases between. The CDR3 contains 14 residues. The CDR3 is CASRTHGGYTEAFF. In DNA form, the CDR3 reads TGTGCCAGCAGGACACATGGGGGGTACACTGAAGCTTTCTTT.

The chain links TRBV11-2 to TRBJ2-4, with 10 bases identical to TRBD2. Per the germline V gene, CDR1 is SGHAT and CDR2 is FQNNGV. This CDR3 has 19 residues. The J segment lost 1 base and the V segment lost 5 bases, leaving 14 bases of the junction unmatched. The CDR3 protein is CASSQTERGGPVAKNIQYF. CDR3 bases: TGTGCCAGCAGCCAGACGGAGCGGGGGGGCCCGGTTGCCAAAAACATTCAGTACTTC.

V is TRBV5-6 and J is TRBJ1-1; tentative D call: TRBD1 (5 bases). There are 14 residues in the CDR3. The germline CDR1 and CDR2 sequences are SGHDT and YYEEEE. Deletions cut 0 bases from V and 1 base from J, with 7 bases between. The CDR3 protein is CASSLAGGNTEAFF. The CDR3 bases are TGTGCCAGCAGCTTGGCCGGGGGGAACACTGAAGCTTTCTTT.

V usage is TRBV7-3 and J usage is TRBJ1-1; 9 positions agree with TRBD1. This CDR3 has 15 residues. Germline V CDR1 and CDR2: SGHTA, FQGTGA. Unmatched junction bases numbered 5, after V lost 5 bases and J lost 1 base. CDR3 sequence (DNA): TGTGCCAGCAGCCCACAGGGGGCCGGGAACACTGAAGCTTTCTTT. Translation gives CASSPQGAGNTEAFF.

This chain uses TRBV6-1 with TRBJ1-2; no definite D call. Per germline, CDR1 MNHNS and CDR2 SASEGT. CDR3 length: 14 residues. Trimming took off 1 base at V and 2 bases at J, with 8 bases between the two ends. CDR3 sequence (DNA): TGTGCCAGCAGTGAAGGCAGCCAGAACTATGGCTACACCTTC. Residues: CASSEGSQNYGYTF.

The gene calls are TRBV4-3 and TRBJ1-2; no reliable D call. Germline-derived CDR1 and CDR2 are LGHNA and YSLEER. Trimming took off 1 base at V and 3 bases at J, with 15 bases between the two ends. The CDR3 is made up of 16 amino acids. DNA for the CDR3: TGCGCCAGCAGCCAAGGGGCCCGGCAGTTTGACTATGGCTACACCTTC. This codes for CASSQGARQFDYGYTF.

V usage is TRBV11-2 and J usage is TRBJ1-3, with no clear D. The CDR3 has 16 amino acids. CDR1 and CDR2 (germline): SGHAT, FQNNGV. With 4 bases removed from V and 4 bases from J, the gap between germline ends came to 17 bases. The CDR3 DNA sequence: TGTGCCAGCAGCTCCGACCTCCGGCCATCCGGAAACACCATATATTTT. As protein: CASSSDLRPSGNTIYF.

This clone was seen once. The chain has TRBV11-2 and TRBJ2-1; 8 bases align to TRBD2. CDR3 length equals 13 residues. Looked up from germline, CDR1 is SGHAT and CDR2 is FQNNGV. V dropped 6 bases and J dropped 9; count of bases not matched to a gene: 7. The CDR3 DNA sequence: TGTGCCAGCAGACATCGGGGGGGCCGTGAGCAGTTCTTC. Its protein product is CASRHRGGREQFF.

This sequence joins TRBV5-1 and TRBJ2-1, with TRBD1 matching 7 bases. The CDR3 length is 16 residues. J was trimmed by 3 bases and V by 3 bases; bases with no gene match: 9. The germline CDR1 and CDR2 sequences are SGHRS and YFSETQ. The CDR3 spells CASSSEKGASYNEQFF. The CDR3 region has the DNA TGCGCCAGCAGCTCGGAGAAGGGGGCGAGCTACAATGAGCAGTTCTTC.

The chain couples TRBV27 to TRBJ2-7; D not certain. V lost 9 bases and J 6 bases, leaving 24 bases between the germline ends. Germline loops: CDR1 MNHEY, CDR2 SMNVEV (reference sequence). The CDR3 totals 15 residues. CDR3 nucleotides: TGTGCCAGTAAACTGACCGCCCCACAGCTAGGCGAGCAGTACTTC. As protein: CASKLTAPQLGEQYF.

The V and J genes are TRBV7-2 and TRBJ2-3; TRBD2 matches 9 bases. Losses at the gene ends were 5 bases for V and 2 bases for J; bases not matched to a gene: 5. In germline, CDR1 is SGHTA, CDR2 FQGNSA. The CDR3 spans 15 residues. The CDR3 coding sequence is TGTGCCAGCAGCCAGAGCGGGGGGATCACAGATACGCAGTATTTT. Encoded protein: CASSQSGGITDTQYF.

The V and J genes are TRBV30 and TRBJ2-7; tentative D call: TRBD2 (5 bases). The CDR3 contains 12 residues. The germline CDR1 and CDR2 sequences are GTSNPN and SVGIG (reference sequence). V was pared by 3 bases and J by 7 bases, with 13 bases between. CDR3 residues: CAWRRASREQYF. CDR3 bases: TGTGCCTGGAGGCGGGCCTCGAGGGAGCAGTACTTC.

This clone was found once. The V gene is TRBV7-9, the J gene TRBJ2-7; 12 bases fit TRBD1. CDR1 is SEHNR and CDR2 is FQNEAQ in the germline V gene (reference sequence). The CDR3 has 15 residues. V was pared by 5 bases and J by 1 base, with 3 bases of the junction left unmatched. CDR3 DNA sequence: TGTGCCAGCAGCCCGGGACAGGGGGCTTCCTACGAGCAGTACTTC. This encodes CASSPGQGASYEQYF.

V and J are TRBV25-1 and TRBJ2-2, with TRBD2 matching 12 bases. Germline V gene data show CDR1 as MGHDK and CDR2 as SYGVNS. V dropped 8 bases and J dropped 4; count of bases not matched to a gene: 2. The CDR3 totals 14 residues. The CDR3 DNA reads TGTGCCAGCCTGGGACTAGCGGGCACCGGGGAGCTGTTTTTT. The encoded protein is CASLGLAGTGELFF.

This clone was seen a single time. V gene TRBV18 combines with J gene TRBJ1-2; no clear D gene. Germline lookup yields CDR1 KGHSH and CDR2 LQKENI. V lost 8 bases and J 0 bases, leaving 19 bases between the germline ends. The CDR3 is 16 amino acids. The CDR3 DNA reads as TGTGCCAGCCCCCTCATACCACCTTCCTCTAACTATGGCTACACCTTC. Translation gives CASPLIPPSSNYGYTF.